This T cell receptor beta chain was documented in a study of blood T cell repertoires in COVID-19. In the study's own analysis: Reference gene primers were amplified, and this amplification served to estimate nucleated cell counts. Sequencing used immunoSEQ multiplex PCR; TCRdb keeps in-frame clones, though not all of them. V, J and clone size derive from that table, while D and trimming were established from the DNA sequence. The data hold over 55,000 clones, with around 90% observed a single time. CDR1 and CDR2 (germline): SGHTA, FQGNSA. CDR3 length equals 14 residues. V lost 1 base and J 4 bases, leaving 8 bases between the germline ends.

Sequencing was performed on peripheral blood. The source of this sequence is a human donor in a cohort sampled during active COVID-19. The chain uses TRBV7-2 and TRBJ2-1, with D unresolved. The chain's CDR3 is CASSLVIPYNEQFF. As DNA, the CDR3 is TGTGCCAGCAGCTTAGTCATCCCATACAATGAGCAGTTCTTC.